This T cell receptor beta chain comes out of a study of regulatory T cells in long-lasting Graves disease. The time point here: newly diagnosed GD, antithyroid drugs for less than 3 months. Making the TCR library involved RNA that had been extracted from PBMCs. The CDR3 contains 14 residues. The ends lost 5 bases at V and 5 bases at J; junction bases unmatched: 8. Germline CDR1 and CDR2: SGHTA and FQGTGA. TCR beta libraries were built with iRepertoire HTBI primers and Arm-PCR of CDR3 regions. TCRdb re-called the multiplex PCR reads with MiXCR, one entry per CDR3 protein. The sample contains about 420,000 distinct CDR3 sequences, about 17% of which appear only once. These same records also appear under a second study, on T cells in Graves' hyperthyroidism and ophthalmopathy.

The sample in question was peripheral blood mononuclear cells (PBMCs), obtained at new diagnosis, from a patient treated with antithyroid drugs. The sequence derives from a woman aged 18-29 years with Graves disease. The chain combines TRBV7-3 with TRBJ2-5; TRBD1 aligns across 7 bases. CDR3 loop: CASSKDRESETQYF. In nucleotides, the CDR3 is TGTGCCAGCAGCAAAGACAGGGAGTCGGAGACCCAGTACTTC. Full variable domain (rest looked up from reference TRBV7-3 and TRBJ2-5): GAGVSQTPSNKVTEKGKYVELRCDPISGHTALYWYRQSLGQGPEFLIYFQGTGAADDSGLPNDRFFAVRPEGSVSTLKIQRTERGDSAVYLCASSKDRESETQYFGPGTRLLVL.